This record covers a single T cell receptor beta chain. Its specific antigen is unknown. No base qualities exist here, and no much larger clone lies one base off it. The data are from a study of blood T cell repertoires in COVID-19 (dated by TCRdb to the early 2020s). About the study as a whole: Samples covering the acute and convalescent phases of COVID-19 were provided by collaborators in the United States, Italy and Spain. Nearly every sample came with metadata listing a de-identified subject ID, COVID-19 status, age in years and sex. The prospective study material was composed of cDNA or gDNA derived from T cells, B-cell-depleted T cells, or PBMCs. The repertoires were made available in a free public database intended to serve as a resource for research on the immune response to SARS-CoV-2. The samples were drawn from the first 160 participants of the ongoing ImmuneRACE study and from 950 to 1,500 subjects provided by 6 global collaborators. Subjects who had been exposed to COVID-19, were actively infected with it, or had recovered from it provided the deeply sampled blood TCRbeta repertoires that made up the dataset. Where HLA class I and class II types were available, the types were taken from metadata supplied by the sample provider, not from assay-based typing. Results the study describes overall, beyond this receptor: Clinical and demographic metadata were provided uncurated, with the amount varying by source and participant.

TCRbeta CDR3 regions were amplified from genomic DNA using the immunoSEQ Assay, a bias-controlled multiplex PCR. Under the source paper's analysis protocol: The number of nucleated cells in each sample was estimated from the amplification of reference gene primers within the assay. Sequence reads were collapsed and filtered to measure the absolute abundance of every unique TCRbeta CDR3 rearrangement. For each sample, productive Simpson clonality was calculated as the square root of Simpson's diversity index over productive rearrangements. TCRdb took over this immuneACCESS table, retaining in-frame rearrangements with V and J assigned. Such tables are incomplete; in checked studies, under half of the missing clones stem from an unresolved V gene, and the remainder is unexplained. V, J and clone size reflect that table, while D and trimming were determined from the DNA. The sample table records about 180,000 clones; about 88% of these occur just once. Under 3% of the sample is in the top ten clones.

Participants in the prospective study were aged roughly 18 to 95 years, lived in under 30 United States geographic areas, and enrolled through a virtual design. In the prospective study, participants were assigned to cohorts based on the clinical history participants reported in a screening survey and a study questionnaire. In the prospective study, mobile phlebotomists collected whole blood, serum and a nasopharyngeal or oropharyngeal swab from each participant. Participants in the prospective study had the option to provide additional blood draws and questionnaires over a 2-month period. Before DNA extraction, prospective study blood samples were shipped either frozen or at room temperature. The sequence was obtained from a woman aged 35 to 49 with acute COVID-19. The sequencing sample was made of PBMCs or T cells enriched from blood (not recorded which).

The DNA is TGTGCCAGCAGGCAAACAGGGGCAATCTCTGGGGCCAACGTCCTGACTTTC. This gives the protein CASRQTGAISGANVLTF. Rearrangement joined TRBV27 to TRBJ2-6; 7 junctional bases match TRBD1. Here V drops 6 bases and J drops 0 bases, and the junction holds 8 bases not matched to any gene. Looking up the germline V gene (reference sequence) yields CDR1 MNHEY and CDR2 SMNVEV. The CDR3 covers 17 residues, taking in both the cysteine and the phenylalanine. The kept DNA is CDR3 alone, 51 bases in frame from the first base. Outside the CDR3, residues come from the reference TRBV27 and TRBJ2-6 proteins, so the full variable domain is: EAQVTQNPRYLITVTGKKLTVTCSQNMNHEYMSWYRQDPGLGLRQIYYSMNVEVTDKGDVPEGYKVSRKEKRNFPLILESPSPNQTSLYFCASRQTGAISGANVLTFGAGSRLTVL.